This T cell receptor beta chain stems from a study of cytomegalovirus exposure and HLA in healthy donors. Study overall: The roughly 120 million unique TCR beta sequences, from roughly 170 million T cells, were found by an earlier analysis.

13 Jbeta primers and 60 Vbeta primers were used for the PCR. Using immunoSEQ multiplex PCR, the repertoire was profiled, and TCRdb retains in-frame clones only, with some absent. This table has approximately 180,000 clones, roughly 86% appearing once. Sequencing was carried out using PBMCs. This receptor was identified in a girl aged 10 to 17 in good health and CMV-seropositive.

CDR3 nucleotide sequence: TGTGCCAGCATGCGGGGGAGTGGAGGGGAGACCCAGTACTTC. It yields the protein CASMRGSGGETQYF. The chain is built from TRBV6-6 and TRBJ2-5; 7 nucleotides align to TRBD2. Germline values: CDR1 MNHNY, CDR2 SVGAGI (reference sequence). The CDR3 totals 14 residues. V lost 7 bases to trimming and J lost 5 bases; unmatched junction nucleotides: 10.